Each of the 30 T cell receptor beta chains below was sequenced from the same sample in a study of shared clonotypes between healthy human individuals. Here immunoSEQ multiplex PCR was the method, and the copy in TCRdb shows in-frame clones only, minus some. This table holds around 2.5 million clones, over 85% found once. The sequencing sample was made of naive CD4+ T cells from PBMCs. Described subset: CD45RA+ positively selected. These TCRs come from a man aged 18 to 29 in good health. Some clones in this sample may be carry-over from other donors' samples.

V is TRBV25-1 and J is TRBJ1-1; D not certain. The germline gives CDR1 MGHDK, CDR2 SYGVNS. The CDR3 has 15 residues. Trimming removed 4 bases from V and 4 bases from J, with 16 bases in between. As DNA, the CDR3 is TGTGCCAGCAGTGCCGCCCGGGGTCGGAGCACTGAAGCTTTCTTT. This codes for CASSAARGRSTEAFF.

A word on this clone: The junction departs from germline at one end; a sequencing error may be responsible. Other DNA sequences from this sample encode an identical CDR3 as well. The DNA for the CDR3 is TGTGCCTGGAGTCCCCTAGAGACCCAATACTTC. This gives the protein CAWSPLETQYF. V is TRBV30 and J is TRBJ2-5; D not certain. Germline CDR1 GTSNPN, CDR2 SVGIG (reference sequence). The CDR3 is made up of 11 amino acids. Variable domain in full (rest from reference TRBV30 and TRBJ2-5): SQTIHQWPATLVQPVGSPLSLECTVEGTSNPNLYWYRQAAGRGLQLLFYSVGIGQISSEVPQNLSASRPQDRQFILSSKKLLLSDSGFYLCAWSPLETQYFGPGTRLLVL.

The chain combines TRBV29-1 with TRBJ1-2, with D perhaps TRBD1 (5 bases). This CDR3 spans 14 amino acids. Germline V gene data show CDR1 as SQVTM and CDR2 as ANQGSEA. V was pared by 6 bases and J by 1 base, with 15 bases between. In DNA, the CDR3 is TGCAGCGTGGGGACTCGGTTGGTTAACTATGGCTACACCTTC. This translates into CSVGTRLVNYGYTF.

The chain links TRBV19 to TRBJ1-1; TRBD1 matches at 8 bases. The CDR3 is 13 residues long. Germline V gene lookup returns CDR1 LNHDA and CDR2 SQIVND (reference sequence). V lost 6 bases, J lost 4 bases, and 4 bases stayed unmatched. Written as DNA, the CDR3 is TGTGCCAGTAGGGACAGGGTGAGCACTGAAGCTTTCTTT. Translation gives CASRDRVSTEAFF.

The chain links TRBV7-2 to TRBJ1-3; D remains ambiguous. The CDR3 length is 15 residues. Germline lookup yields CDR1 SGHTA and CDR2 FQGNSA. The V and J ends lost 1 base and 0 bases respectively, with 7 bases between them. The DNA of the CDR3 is TGTGCCAGCAGCTTAGGGAGCCTCTCTGGAAACACCATATATTTT. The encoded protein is CASSLGSLSGNTIYF. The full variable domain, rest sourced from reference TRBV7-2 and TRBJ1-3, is GAGVSQSPSNKVTEKGKDVELRCDPISGHTALYWYRQSLGQGLEFLIYFQGNSAPDKSGLPSDRFSAERTGGSVSTLTIQRTQQEDSAVYLCASSLGSLSGNTIYFGEGSWLTVV.

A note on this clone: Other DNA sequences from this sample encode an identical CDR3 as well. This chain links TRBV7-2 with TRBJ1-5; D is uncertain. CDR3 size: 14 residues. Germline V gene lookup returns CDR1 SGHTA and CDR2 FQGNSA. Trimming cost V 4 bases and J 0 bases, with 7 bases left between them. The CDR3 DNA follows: TGTGCCAGCAGCTCGCCTTATAGCAATCAGCCCCAGCATTTT. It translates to CASSSPYSNQPQHF.

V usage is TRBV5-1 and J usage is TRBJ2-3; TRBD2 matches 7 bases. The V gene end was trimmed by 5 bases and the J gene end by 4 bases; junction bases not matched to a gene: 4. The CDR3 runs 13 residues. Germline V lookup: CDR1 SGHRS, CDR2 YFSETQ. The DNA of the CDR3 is TGCGCCAGCAGGCGGGAGATCGCAGATACGCAGTATTTT. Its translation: CASRREIADTQYF.

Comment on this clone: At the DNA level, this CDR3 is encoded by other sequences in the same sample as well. The CDR3: CASSLGLAGADTQYF. CDR3 bases: TGTGCCAGCAGCCTCGGACTAGCGGGAGCAGATACGCAGTATTTT. The gene calls are TRBV7-3 and TRBJ2-3; the match to TRBD2 covers 13 bases. This CDR3 region has 15 residues. CDR1 is SGHTA, CDR2 FQGTGA, per germline. The trim removed 5 bases at V and 4 bases at J, leaving 3 bases unmatched. Drawing the rest from reference TRBV7-3 and TRBJ2-3, the complete variable domain is GAGVSQTPSNKVTEKGKYVELRCDPISGHTALYWYRQSLGQGPEFLIYFQGTGAADDSGLPNDRFFAVRPEGSVSTLKIQRTERGDSAVYLCASSLGLAGADTQYFGPGTRLTVL.

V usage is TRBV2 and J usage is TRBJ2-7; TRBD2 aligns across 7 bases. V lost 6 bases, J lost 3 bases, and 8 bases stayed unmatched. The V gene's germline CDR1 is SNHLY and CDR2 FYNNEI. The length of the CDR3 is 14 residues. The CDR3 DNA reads TGTGCCAGCAGGGAGGGCGGGGAGGGCTACGAGCAGTACTTC. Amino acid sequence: CASREGGEGYEQYF.

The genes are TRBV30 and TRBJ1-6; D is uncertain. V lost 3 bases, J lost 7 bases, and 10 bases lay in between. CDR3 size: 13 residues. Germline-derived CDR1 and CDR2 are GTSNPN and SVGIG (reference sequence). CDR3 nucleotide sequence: TGTGCCTGGAGCACCACGGGGAATTCACCCCTCCACTTT. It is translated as CAWSTTGNSPLHF.

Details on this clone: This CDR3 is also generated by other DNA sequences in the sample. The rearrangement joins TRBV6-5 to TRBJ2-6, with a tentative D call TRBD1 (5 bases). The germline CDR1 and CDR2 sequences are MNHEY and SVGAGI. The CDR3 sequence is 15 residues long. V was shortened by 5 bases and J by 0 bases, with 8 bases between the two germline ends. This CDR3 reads CASSRGNSGANVLTF. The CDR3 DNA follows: TGTGCCAGCAGTAGGGGTAACTCTGGGGCCAACGTCCTGACTTTC.

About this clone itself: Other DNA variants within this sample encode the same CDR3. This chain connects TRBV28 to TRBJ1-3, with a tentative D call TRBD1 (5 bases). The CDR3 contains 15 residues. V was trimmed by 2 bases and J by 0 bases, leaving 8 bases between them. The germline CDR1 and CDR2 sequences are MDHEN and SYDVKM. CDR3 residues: CASSLGGFSGNTIYF. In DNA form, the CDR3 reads TGTGCCAGCAGTTTAGGGGGGTTCTCTGGAAACACCATATATTTT.

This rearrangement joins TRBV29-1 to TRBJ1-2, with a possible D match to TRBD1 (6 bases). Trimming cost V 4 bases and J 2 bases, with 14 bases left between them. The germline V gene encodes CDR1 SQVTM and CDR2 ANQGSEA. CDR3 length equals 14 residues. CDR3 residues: CSVVGQLSNYGYTF. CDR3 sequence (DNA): TGCAGCGTTGTCGGACAGCTATCGAACTATGGCTACACCTTC. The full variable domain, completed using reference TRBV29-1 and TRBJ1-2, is SAVISQKPSRDICQRGTSLTIQCQVDSQVTMMFWYRQQPGQSLTLIATANQGSEATYESGFVIDKFPISRPNLTFSTLTVSNMSPEDSSIYLCSVVGQLSNYGYTFGSGTRLTVV.

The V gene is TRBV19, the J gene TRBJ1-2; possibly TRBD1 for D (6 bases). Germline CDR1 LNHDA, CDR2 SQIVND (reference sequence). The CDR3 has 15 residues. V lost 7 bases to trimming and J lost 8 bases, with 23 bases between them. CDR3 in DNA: TGTGCCAGTAAACCAGGCACAGGGCATGCTATGGGCTACACCTTC. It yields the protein CASKPGTGHAMGYTF.

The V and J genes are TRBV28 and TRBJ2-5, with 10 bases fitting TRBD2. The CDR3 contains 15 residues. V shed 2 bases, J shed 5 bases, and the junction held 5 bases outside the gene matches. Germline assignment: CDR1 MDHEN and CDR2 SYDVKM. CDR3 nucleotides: TGTGCCAGCAGTTTACTAGCGGGAGTACTGGAGACCCAGTACTTC. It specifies CASSLLAGVLETQYF.

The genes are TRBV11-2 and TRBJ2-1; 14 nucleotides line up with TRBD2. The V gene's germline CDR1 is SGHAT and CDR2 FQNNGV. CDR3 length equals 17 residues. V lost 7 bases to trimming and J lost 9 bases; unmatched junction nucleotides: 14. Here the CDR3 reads CASTPGLAGGIPTEQFF. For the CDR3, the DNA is TGTGCCAGCACTCCCGGACTAGCGGGAGGCATTCCCACTGAGCAGTTCTTC.

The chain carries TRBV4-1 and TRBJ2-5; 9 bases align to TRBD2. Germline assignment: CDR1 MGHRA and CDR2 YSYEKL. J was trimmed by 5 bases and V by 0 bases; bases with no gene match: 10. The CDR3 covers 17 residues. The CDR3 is CASSQDGPASGIETQYF. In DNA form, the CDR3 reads TGCGCCAGCAGCCAAGATGGTCCGGCTAGCGGGATTGAGACCCAGTACTTC.

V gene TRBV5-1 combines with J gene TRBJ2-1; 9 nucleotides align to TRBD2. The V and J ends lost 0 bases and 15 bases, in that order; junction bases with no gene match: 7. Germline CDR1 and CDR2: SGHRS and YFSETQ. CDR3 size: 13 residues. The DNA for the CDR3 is TGCGCCAGCAGCTTGGGTAGCGGGAGTGAAGGGTTCTTC. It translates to CASSLGSGSEGFF. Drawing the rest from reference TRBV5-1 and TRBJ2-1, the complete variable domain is KAGVTQTPRYLIKTRGQQVTLSCSPISGHRSVSWYQQTPGQGLQFLFEYFSETQRNKGNFPGRFSGRQFSNSRSEMNVSTLELGDSALYLCASSLGSGSEGFFGPGTRLTVL.

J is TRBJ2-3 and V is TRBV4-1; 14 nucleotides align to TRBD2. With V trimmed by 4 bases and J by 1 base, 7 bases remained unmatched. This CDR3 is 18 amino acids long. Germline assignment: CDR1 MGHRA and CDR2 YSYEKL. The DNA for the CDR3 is TGCGCCAGCAGCCCGGGACTAGCGGGAGTGGGTGGCACAGATACGCAGTATTTT. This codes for CASSPGLAGVGGTDTQYF.

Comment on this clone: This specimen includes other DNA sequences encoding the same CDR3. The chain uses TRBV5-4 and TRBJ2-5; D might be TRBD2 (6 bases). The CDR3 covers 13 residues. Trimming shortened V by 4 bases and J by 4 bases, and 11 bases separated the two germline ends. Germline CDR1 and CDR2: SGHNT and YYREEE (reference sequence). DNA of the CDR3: TGTGCCAGCAGCCTGGGGCGGGGAGAGACCCAGTACTTC. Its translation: CASSLGRGETQYF.

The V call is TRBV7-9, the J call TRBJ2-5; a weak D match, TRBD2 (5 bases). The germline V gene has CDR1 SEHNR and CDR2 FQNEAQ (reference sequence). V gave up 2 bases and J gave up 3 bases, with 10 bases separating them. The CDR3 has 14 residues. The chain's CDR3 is CASSLYSGEETQYF. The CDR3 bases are TGTGCCAGCAGCTTATACAGCGGTGAAGAGACCCAGTACTTC. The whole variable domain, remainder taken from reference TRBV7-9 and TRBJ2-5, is DTGVSQNPRHKITKRGQNVTFRCDPISEHNRLYWYRQTLGQGPEFLTYFQNEAQLEKSRLLSDRFSAERPKGSFSTLEIQRTEQGDSAMYLCASSLYSGEETQYFGPGTRLLVL.

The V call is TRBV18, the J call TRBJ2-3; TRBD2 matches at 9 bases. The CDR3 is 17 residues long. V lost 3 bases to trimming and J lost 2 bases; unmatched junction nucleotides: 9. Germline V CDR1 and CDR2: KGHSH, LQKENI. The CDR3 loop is CASSPISSGKITDTQYF. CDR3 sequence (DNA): TGTGCCAGCTCACCGATTTCTAGCGGGAAGATCACAGATACGCAGTATTTT. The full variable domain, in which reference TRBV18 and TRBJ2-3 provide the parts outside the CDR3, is NAGVMQNPRHLVRRRGQEARLRCSPMKGHSHVYWYRQLPEEGLKFMVYLQKENIIDESGMPKERFSAEFPKEGPSILRIQQVVRGDSAAYFCASSPISSGKITDTQYFGPGTRLTVL.

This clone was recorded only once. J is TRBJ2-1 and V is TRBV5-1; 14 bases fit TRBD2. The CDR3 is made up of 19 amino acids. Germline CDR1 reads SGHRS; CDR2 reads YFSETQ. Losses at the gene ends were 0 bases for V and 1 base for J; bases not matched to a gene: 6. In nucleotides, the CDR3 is TGCGCCAGCAGCTTGGTAGGACTAGCGGGAGGCCTATCCTACAATGAGCAGTTCTTC. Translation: CASSLVGLAGGLSYNEQFF.

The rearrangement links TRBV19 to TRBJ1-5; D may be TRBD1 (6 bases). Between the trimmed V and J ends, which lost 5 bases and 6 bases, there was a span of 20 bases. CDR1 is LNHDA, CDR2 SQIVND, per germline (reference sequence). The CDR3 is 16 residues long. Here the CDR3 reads CASSHVQGLGTQPQHF. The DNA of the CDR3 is TGTGCCAGTAGTCACGTACAGGGATTGGGTACTCAGCCCCAGCATTTT.

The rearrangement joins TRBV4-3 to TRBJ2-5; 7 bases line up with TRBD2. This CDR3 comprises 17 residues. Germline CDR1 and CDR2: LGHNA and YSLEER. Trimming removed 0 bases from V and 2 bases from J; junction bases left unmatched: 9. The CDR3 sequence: CASSQDGGGMVQETQYF. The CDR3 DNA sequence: TGCGCCAGCAGCCAAGATGGGGGGGGAATGGTTCAAGAGACCCAGTACTTC.

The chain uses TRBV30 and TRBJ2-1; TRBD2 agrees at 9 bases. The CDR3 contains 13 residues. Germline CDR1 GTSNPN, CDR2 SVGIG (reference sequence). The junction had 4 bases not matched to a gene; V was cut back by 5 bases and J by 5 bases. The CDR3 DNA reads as TGTGCCTGGGCTAGCGGGACGCACAATGAGCAGTTCTTC. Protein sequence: CAWASGTHNEQFF.

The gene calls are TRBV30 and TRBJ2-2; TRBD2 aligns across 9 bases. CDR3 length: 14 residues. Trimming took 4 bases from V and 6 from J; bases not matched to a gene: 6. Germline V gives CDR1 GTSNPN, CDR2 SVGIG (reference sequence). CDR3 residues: CAWTPTSGPGELFF. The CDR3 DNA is TGTGCCTGGACCCCAACTAGCGGGCCCGGGGAGCTGTTTTTT.

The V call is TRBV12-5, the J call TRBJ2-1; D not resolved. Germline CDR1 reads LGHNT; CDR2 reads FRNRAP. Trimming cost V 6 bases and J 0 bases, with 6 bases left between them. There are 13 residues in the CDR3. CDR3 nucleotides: TGTGCTAGTGGGAAGAGCTCCTACAATGAGCAGTTCTTC. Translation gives CASGKSSYNEQFF.

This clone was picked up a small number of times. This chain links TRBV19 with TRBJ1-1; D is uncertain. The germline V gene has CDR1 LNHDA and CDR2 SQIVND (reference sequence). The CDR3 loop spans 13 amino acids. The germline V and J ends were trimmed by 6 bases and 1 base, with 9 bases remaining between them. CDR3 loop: CASSQHRNTEAFF. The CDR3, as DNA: TGTGCCAGTAGCCAACATCGGAACACTGAAGCTTTCTTT.

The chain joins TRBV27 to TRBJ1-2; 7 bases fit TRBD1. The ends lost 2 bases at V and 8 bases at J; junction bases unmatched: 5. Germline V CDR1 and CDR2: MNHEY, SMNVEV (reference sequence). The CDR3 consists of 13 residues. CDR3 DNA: TGTGCCAGCAGTTTACCGACAGGGTTGGGCTACACCTTC. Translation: CASSLPTGLGYTF.